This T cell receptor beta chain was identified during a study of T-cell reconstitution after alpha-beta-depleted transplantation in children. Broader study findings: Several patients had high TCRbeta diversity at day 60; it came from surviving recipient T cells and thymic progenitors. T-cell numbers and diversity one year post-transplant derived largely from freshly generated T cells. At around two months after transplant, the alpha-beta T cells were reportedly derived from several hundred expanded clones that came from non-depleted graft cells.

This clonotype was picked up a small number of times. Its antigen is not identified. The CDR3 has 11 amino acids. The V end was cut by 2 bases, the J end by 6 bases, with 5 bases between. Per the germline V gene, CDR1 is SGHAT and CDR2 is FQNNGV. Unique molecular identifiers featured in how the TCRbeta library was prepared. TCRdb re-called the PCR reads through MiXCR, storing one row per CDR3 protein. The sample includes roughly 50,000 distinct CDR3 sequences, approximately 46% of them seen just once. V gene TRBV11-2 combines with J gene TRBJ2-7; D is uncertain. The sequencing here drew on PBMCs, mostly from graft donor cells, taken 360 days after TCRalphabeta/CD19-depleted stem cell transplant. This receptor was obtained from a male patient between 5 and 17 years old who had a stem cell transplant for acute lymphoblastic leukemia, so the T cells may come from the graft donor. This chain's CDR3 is CASSLIAEQYF. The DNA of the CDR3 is TGTGCCAGCAGCTTAATCGCCGAGCAGTACTTC.